This T cell receptor (beta chain) is drawn from a study of blood T cell repertoires in COVID-19. The protocol was immunoSEQ multiplex PCR, while the TCRdb copy is restricted to in-frame clones and leaves out a portion. The sample shows about 56,000 clones, nearly 90% of them seen only once. The Seattle patients, enrolled during active infection, were followed longitudinally. The CDR3 spans 14 residues. V shed 5 bases, J shed 4 bases, and the junction held 4 bases outside the gene matches. The germline gives CDR1 SGHTA, CDR2 FQGNSA. V and J are TRBV7-2 and TRBJ2-1; TRBD1 matches 8 bases. The sample taken for sequencing was peripheral blood. This clonotype originated in a woman in her sixties or seventies with COVID-19, enrolled during active disease. The CDR3 spells CASSRDRRYNEQFF. Here the CDR3 DNA reads TGTGCCAGCAGCCGGGACAGGCGTTACAATGAGCAGTTCTTC.